Listed here are 2 T cell receptor beta chains from one sample, sequenced in a study of T cell responses to AZD1222 COVID-19 vaccine. The assay was immunoSEQ multiplex PCR, and TCRdb's table has in-frame clones only and misses some. The sample holds some 80,000 clones; about 80% are singletons and the top ten take 27%. The material sequenced was peripheral blood, taken 28 days after the second dose of the MenACWY control vaccine. These receptors were taken from an adult who received the MenACWY meningococcal vaccine as a control.

This chain joins TRBV6-5 and TRBJ2-3, with unresolved D. The CDR3 loop spans 13 amino acids. V was cut by 4 bases and J by 4 bases, with 9 bases left in between. Germline assignment: CDR1 MNHEY and CDR2 SVGAGI. The CDR3 sequence is CASSSAKSDTQYF. The CDR3, as DNA: TGTGCCAGCAGTTCAGCGAAATCAGATACGCAGTATTTT.

This clone was picked up a small number of times. V and J are TRBV28 and TRBJ2-7; possibly TRBD1 for D (6 bases). Trimming left V 5 bases short and J 0 bases short, with 11 bases between. This CDR3 has 14 residues. Germline CDR1 MDHEN, CDR2 SYDVKM. CDR3 in amino acids: CASSIDRFSYEQYF. The DNA for the CDR3 is TGTGCCAGCAGTATAGACAGGTTCTCCTACGAGCAGTACTTC.